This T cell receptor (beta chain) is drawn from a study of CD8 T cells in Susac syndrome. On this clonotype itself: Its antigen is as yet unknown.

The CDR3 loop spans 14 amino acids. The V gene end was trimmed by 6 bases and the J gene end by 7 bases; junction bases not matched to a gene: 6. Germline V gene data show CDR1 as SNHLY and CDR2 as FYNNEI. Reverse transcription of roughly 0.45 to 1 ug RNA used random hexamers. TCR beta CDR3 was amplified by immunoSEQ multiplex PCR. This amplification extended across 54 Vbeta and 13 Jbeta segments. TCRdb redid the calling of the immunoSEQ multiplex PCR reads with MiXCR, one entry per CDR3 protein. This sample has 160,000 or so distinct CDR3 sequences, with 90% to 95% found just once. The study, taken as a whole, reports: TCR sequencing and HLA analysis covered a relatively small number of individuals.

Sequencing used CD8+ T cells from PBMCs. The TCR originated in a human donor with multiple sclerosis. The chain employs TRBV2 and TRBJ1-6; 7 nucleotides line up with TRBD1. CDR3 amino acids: CASSEETGNSPLHF. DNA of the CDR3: TGTGCCAGCAGCGAGGAGACAGGGAATTCACCCCTCCACTTT.